This entry features one T cell receptor (beta chain) sequence. Other DNA sequences in this sample translate to the same CDR3. These data come from a study of blood T cell repertoires in COVID-19. Study-wide context: The samples span acute and convalescent COVID-19 from the United States, Italy and Spain. The analysed material was cDNA or gDNA that came from T cells, B-cell-depleted T cells, or PBMCs.

The V gene lost 3 bases and the J gene lost 3 bases, with 6 bases spanning the gap. The germline V gene has CDR1 KGHDR and CDR2 SFDVKD. The CDR3 is 13 residues long. In the original workflow: It was from reference gene primer amplification that nucleated cell counts were estimated. Method: immunoSEQ multiplex PCR; TCRdb's copy keeps in-frame clones and lacks some. V and J calls and clone size are copied from that table; D and trimming were computed from the DNA. The sample has 100,000 to 150,000 clones; roughly 80% are singletons. The V call is TRBV24-1, the J call TRBJ2-3; D unresolved. The TCR sequence derives from a man in his fifties with acute or convalescent COVID-19. Sequenced input: peripheral blood. In DNA form, the CDR3 reads TGTGCCACCAGTGATCCCGGTACAGATACGCAGTATTTT. Encoded protein: CATSDPGTDTQYF.